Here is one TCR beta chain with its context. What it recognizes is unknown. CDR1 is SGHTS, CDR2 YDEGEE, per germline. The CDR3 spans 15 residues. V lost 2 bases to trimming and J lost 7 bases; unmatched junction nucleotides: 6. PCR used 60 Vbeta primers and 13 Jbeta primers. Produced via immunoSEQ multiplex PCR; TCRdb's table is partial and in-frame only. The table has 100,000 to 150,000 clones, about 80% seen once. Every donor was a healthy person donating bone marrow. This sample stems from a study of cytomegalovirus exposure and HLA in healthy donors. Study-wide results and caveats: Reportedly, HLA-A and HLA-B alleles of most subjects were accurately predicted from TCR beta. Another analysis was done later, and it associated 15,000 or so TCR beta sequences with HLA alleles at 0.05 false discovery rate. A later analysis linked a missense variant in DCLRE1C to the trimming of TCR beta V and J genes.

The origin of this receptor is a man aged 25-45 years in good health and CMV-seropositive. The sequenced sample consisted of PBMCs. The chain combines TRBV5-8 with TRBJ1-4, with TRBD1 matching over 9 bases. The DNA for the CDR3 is TGTGCCAGCAGCTTTCACAGGGGGCGGAGTGAAAAACTGTTTTTT. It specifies CASSFHRGRSEKLFF.